Listed below are T cell receptor beta chains from one sample, sequenced in a study of control samples from healthy donors and cancer patients. Only in-frame clones appear in the TCRdb table, and some are missing; sequencing was by immunoSEQ multiplex PCR. The sample yields about 51,000 clones, about 80% seen once. The sequenced material came from blood. The receptors here all came from an older man in good health. Each CDR3 is given with its conserved first and last residue.

j_call v_call cdr3_aa
TRBJ2-1 TRBV5-4 CASSLAAGRALSNEQFF
TRBJ1-1 TRBV10-3 CAISEPGQSFEAFF
TRBJ1-1 TRBV24-1 CATSDHRSTEAFF
TRBJ1-1 TRBV3-1/TRBV3-2 CASSQADRGLSAFF
TRBJ1-4 TRBV30 CAWSPTQPGEKLFF
TRBJ1-1 TRBV6-5 CASRMGQGYAEAFF
TRBJ2-7 TRBV6-1 CASSEQVAGPSNEQYF
TRBJ2-1 TRBV19 CASSIVFSGGYNEQFF
TRBJ1-5 TRBV19 CASSISTTNQPQHF
TRBJ2-7 TRBV7-9 CASSRGQDPSYEQYF
TRBJ2-7 TRBV2 CASSGTGGMTYEQYF
TRBJ2-3 TRBV29-1 CSVVGGQDVDTQYF
TRBJ2-1 TRBV3-1/TRBV3-2 CASSPYSYNEQFF
TRBJ2-7 TRBV5-6 CASSLFGDSYEQYF
TRBJ1-4 TRBV6-5 CASWGDWTEGEKLFF
TRBJ2-7 TRBV7-9 CASSPRQSSYEQYF
TRBJ2-5 TRBV13 CASSAYRAVETQYF
TRBJ1-5 TRBV19 CASNYRSGGSQPQHF
TRBJ1-6 TRBV27 CASSYYNSPLHF
TRBJ2-1 TRBV7-2 CASSQTGGSYNEQFF
TRBJ1-6 TRBV28 CASSSMDRLDSPLHF
TRBJ2-5 TRBV6-6 CASSYSRTDPGETQYF
TRBJ2-7 TRBV20-1 CSASWSSYEQYF